These T cell receptor beta chains were read from a single sample in a study of T cells in tuberculosis. Libraries were prepared by immunoSEQ multiplex PCR; TCRdb keeps only in-frame clonotypes and omits some of them. The sample holds thousands of clones, 97% seen once. Sequenced here: PBMCs, sampled at tuberculosis diagnosis. The source of these receptors is an adult with tuberculosis. The CDR3 runs from the conserved cysteine through the conserved F or W. D genes are given only for firm matches. A clone size is listed for some rows: how often the clone was seen (once, few, many), or a class if it is expanded.

CDR3aa,CDR3nt,j_gene,d_gene,v_gene,abundance,len
CAISGLVGDGYTF,TGTGCCATCAGTGGATTGGTAGGGGATGGCTACACCTTC,TRBJ1-2,-,TRBV10-3,-,13
CASSQATRNYGYTF,TGCGCCAGCAGCCAAGCGACACGGAACTATGGCTACACCTTC,TRBJ1-2,-,TRBV4-1,-,14
CASSLLAGGGEDTQYF,TGTGCCAGTAGTTTACTAGCGGGAGGGGGTGAGGATACGCAGTATTTT,TRBJ2-3,TRBD2,TRBV2,-,16
CARSSRLAGGPPNNEQFF,TGTGCCAGAAGCTCCAGACTAGCGGGGGGGCCCCCTAACAATGAGCAGTTCTTC,TRBJ2-1,TRBD2,TRBV5-3,-,18
CASSPGLANEQYF,TGTGCCAGCAGCCCGGGACTAGCAAACGAGCAGTACTTC,TRBJ2-7,TRBD2,TRBV11-2,once,13
CASSASPSQTQYF,TGCGCCAGCAGCGCCAGCCCTAGTCAGACCCAGTACTTC,TRBJ2-5,-,TRBV5-1,-,13
CASSESLAGGFYEQYF,TGCGCCAGCAGTGAGTCGCTAGCGGGAGGGTTCTACGAGCAGTACTTC,TRBJ2-7,TRBD2,TRBV10-1,-,16
CASSEVWSTHEQYF,TGTGCCAGCAGTGAAGTGTGGAGTACCCACGAGCAGTACTTC,TRBJ2-7,-,TRBV6-1,once,14
CASSVGTETEAFF,TGTGCCAGCAGCGTTGGGACAGAGACTGAAGCTTTCTTT,TRBJ1-1,TRBD1,TRBV9,-,13
CASSFKETQYF,TGTGCCAGCAGCTTCAAAGAGACCCAGTACTTC,TRBJ2-5,-,TRBV7-6,-,11
CASSPLAGAYNEQFF,TGTGCCAGCAGTCCCCTAGCGGGGGCCTACAATGAGCAGTTCTTC,TRBJ2-1,TRBD2,TRBV27,-,15
CAWSWQAYQETQYF,TGTGCCTGGAGTTGGCAAGCGTACCAAGAGACCCAGTACTTC,TRBJ2-5,-,TRBV30,-,14
CASGRGQGVGANVLTF,TGTGCCAGCGGCCGGGGACAGGGAGTGGGGGCCAACGTCCTGACTTTC,TRBJ2-6,TRBD1,TRBV27,-,16
CASRTQTGGDEKLFF,TGCGCCAGCAGGACACAGACAGGGGGGGACGAAAAACTGTTTTTT,TRBJ1-4,TRBD1,TRBV5-1,-,15
CASRPRRDSQETQYF,TGCGCCAGCAGGCCCCGCCGGGACTCCCAAGAGACCCAGTACTTC,TRBJ2-5,-,TRBV4-1,-,15
CASSSTVLSYEQYF,TGTGCCAGCAGCTCGACAGTCCTCTCCTACGAGCAGTACTTC,TRBJ2-7,-,TRBV7-2,-,14
CASSFRDVDYWQFF,TGTGCCAGCAGCTTCCGAGACGTAGACTACTGGCAGTTCTTC,TRBJ2-1,-,TRBV7-2,-,14
CASSLEQAGYEQYF,TGTGCCAGCAGCTTAGAACAGGCGGGGTACGAGCAGTACTTC,TRBJ2-7,-,TRBV7-6,-,14
CASSPSSANYGYTF,TGTGCCAGTAGTCCCTCGAGCGCTAACTATGGCTACACCTTC,TRBJ1-2,-,TRBV19,-,14
CASKFGRDTNYGYTF,TGTGCCAGCAAGTTTGGGAGGGACACTAACTATGGCTACACCTTC,TRBJ1-2,-,TRBV2,-,15